This T cell receptor beta chain was profiled in a study of blood T cell repertoires in COVID-19. Study details: Both acute and convalescent COVID-19 samples were obtained from the United States, Italy and Spain.

Assay used: immunoSEQ multiplex PCR; TCRdb lists only in-frame clones, some missing. Of about 170,000 clones listed, about 88% are singletons. V shed 6 bases and J shed 3 bases, with 14 bases lying between them. The CDR3 has 14 amino acids. CDR1 is LNHDA and CDR2 is SQIVND in the germline V gene (reference sequence). The J gene is TRBJ1-1, the V gene TRBV19; unclear D gene. This clonotype originated in a human donor with acute COVID-19. The donor label of this sample is uncertain. Source material: PBMCs or T cells enriched from blood (not recorded which). For the CDR3, the DNA is TGTGCCAGTAGAAGACGCGGCGCGGACACTGAAGCTTTCTTT. It encodes CASRRRGADTEAFF.